The 10 T cell receptor beta chains given below trace back to one sample, sequenced in a study of metastatic and nonmetastatic thyroid tumors. Thyroid surgery was performed in patients who had received no treatment beforehand. Using MiXCR, TCRdb reanalyzed the PCR reads. Counted here are fewer than 40,000 clones, 25% occurring once; the ten biggest clones make up under 10%. The sequenced sample consisted of blood. The receptors here all came from a female donor with papillary thyroid cancer or a benign thyroid nodule (not recorded which). Some clones in this sample may be carry-over from other donors' samples.

The V gene is TRBV20-1, the J gene TRBJ2-7; no definite D call. Trimming removed 6 bases from V and 3 bases from J, with 12 bases in between. The CDR3 totals 12 residues. CDR1 and CDR2 from the germline V gene are DFQATT and SNEGSKA (reference sequence). CDR3 in amino acids: CSAGRRLYEQYF. CDR3 in DNA: TGCAGTGCCGGACGCCGCCTCTACGAGCAGTACTTC.

This clone is medium-sized (0.01 to 0.1%). The rearrangement joins TRBV6-1 to TRBJ2-2; TRBD2 aligns across 12 bases. Germline V gene lookup returns CDR1 MNHNS and CDR2 SASEGT. The CDR3 covers 14 residues. V lost 6 bases to trimming and J lost 5 bases; unmatched junction nucleotides: 1. The CDR3 bases are TGTGCCAGCAGCCTAGCGGGAGGGACCGGGGAGCTGTTTTTT. Its protein is CASSLAGGTGELFF.

This clone was seen many times. A junction end diverges from the germline sequence, so it may reflect a read error. V gene TRBV6-1 combines with J gene TRBJ1-2; possibly TRBD1 for D (5 bases). CDR1 MNHNS and CDR2 SASEGT come from the germline V gene. The CDR3 sequence is 13 residues long. The DNA for the CDR3 is TGTGCCGGCAGTTTTACAGGAAACTACGGCTACACCTTC. Its translation is CAGSFTGNYGYTF.

This clone was counted a few times. A much larger clone lies one base from this, so it may be a read error. In the same sample, other DNA sequences code for this CDR3. This rearrangement joins TRBV5-6 to TRBJ2-5; D uncertain. This CDR3 has 11 amino acids. Germline loops: CDR1 SGHDT, CDR2 YYEEEE. Trimming took 4 bases from V and 5 from J, leaving 6 bases between them. The CDR3 DNA reads as TGTGCCAGCAGCAGAAGTGAGACCCAGTACTTC. Amino acid sequence: CASSRSETQYF.

This clone showed up many times. V is TRBV9 and J is TRBJ2-3, with 12 positions matching TRBD2. The CDR3 has 16 amino acids. Losses at the gene ends were 3 bases for V and 4 bases for J; bases not matched to a gene: 6. The germline gives CDR1 SGDLS, CDR2 YYNGEE. For the CDR3, the DNA is TGTGCCAGCAGCGACAGTCGACTAGCGGGAGCAGATACGCAGTATTTT. It encodes CASSDSRLAGADTQYF.

This clone was counted many times. This chain joins TRBV11-2 and TRBJ2-5; the D gene is possibly TRBD1 (6 bases). Trimming cost V 5 bases and J 7 bases, with 20 bases left between them. This CDR3 contains 15 residues. Germline lookup yields CDR1 SGHAT and CDR2 FQNNGV. CDR3 coding DNA: TGTGCCAGCAGCCCAGGGGCGAGTTCGGTCGGGACCCAGTACTTC. Translated: CASSPGASSVGTQYF.

In its sample, this clone was seen many times. The rearrangement links TRBV15 to TRBJ2-7; 7 nucleotides line up with TRBD1. Germline CDR1 reads LNHNV; CDR2 reads YYDKDF (reference sequence). Trimming at V came to 3 bases and at J to 5 bases, leaving 10 bases not matched to a gene. This CDR3 has 15 amino acids. The CDR3 spells CATSSRQGTTHEQYF. The DNA for the CDR3 is TGTGCCACCAGCAGTCGACAGGGAACAACCCACGAGCAGTACTTC.

This chain links TRBV6-1 with TRBJ1-1, with a tentative D call TRBD1 (6 bases). Trimming took 6 bases from V and 0 from J, leaving 17 bases between them. The CDR3 sequence is 16 residues long. CDR1 is MNHNS and CDR2 is SASEGT in the germline V gene. CDR3: CASRLKTGPMNTEAFF. The CDR3 DNA reads as TGTGCCAGCAGGCTTAAGACAGGCCCGATGAACACTGAAGCTTTCTTT.

This clone was found many times. J is TRBJ2-1 and V is TRBV3-1; D gene uncertain. This CDR3 comprises 15 residues. The V and J ends lost 1 base and 0 bases respectively, with 7 bases between them. Looked up from germline, CDR1 is LGHDT and CDR2 is YNNKEL (reference sequence). The CDR3 sequence is CASSQGFSSYNEQFF. In DNA, the CDR3 is TGTGCCAGCAGCCAAGGTTTCAGCTCCTACAATGAGCAGTTCTTC.

This clone was recorded many times. The chain uses TRBV4-2 and TRBJ2-1; 14 bases are shared with TRBD2. Germline CDR1 reads LGHNA; CDR2 reads YNFKEQ. J lost 8 bases, V lost 5 bases, and 2 bases had no gene match. This CDR3 is built from 14 residues. The CDR3 protein is CASSGTSGSDEQFF. The DNA of the CDR3 is TGTGCCAGCAGCGGGACTAGCGGGAGTGATGAGCAGTTCTTC.